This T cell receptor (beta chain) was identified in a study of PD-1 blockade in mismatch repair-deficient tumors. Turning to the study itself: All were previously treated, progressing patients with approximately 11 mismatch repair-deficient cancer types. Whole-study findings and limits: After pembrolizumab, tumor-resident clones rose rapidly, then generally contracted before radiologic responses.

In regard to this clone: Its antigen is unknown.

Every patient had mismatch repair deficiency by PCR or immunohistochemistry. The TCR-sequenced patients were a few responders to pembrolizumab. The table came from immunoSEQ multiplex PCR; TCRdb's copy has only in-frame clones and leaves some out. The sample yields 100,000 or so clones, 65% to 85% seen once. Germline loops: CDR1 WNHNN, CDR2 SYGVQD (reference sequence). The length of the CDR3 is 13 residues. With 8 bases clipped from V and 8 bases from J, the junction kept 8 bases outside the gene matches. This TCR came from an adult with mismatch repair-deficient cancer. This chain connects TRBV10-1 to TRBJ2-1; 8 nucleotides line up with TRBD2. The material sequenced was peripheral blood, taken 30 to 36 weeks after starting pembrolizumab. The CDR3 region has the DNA TGCGCCAGCCAACCGGTCGGGGGGGATGAGCAGTTCTTC. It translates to CASQPVGGDEQFF.